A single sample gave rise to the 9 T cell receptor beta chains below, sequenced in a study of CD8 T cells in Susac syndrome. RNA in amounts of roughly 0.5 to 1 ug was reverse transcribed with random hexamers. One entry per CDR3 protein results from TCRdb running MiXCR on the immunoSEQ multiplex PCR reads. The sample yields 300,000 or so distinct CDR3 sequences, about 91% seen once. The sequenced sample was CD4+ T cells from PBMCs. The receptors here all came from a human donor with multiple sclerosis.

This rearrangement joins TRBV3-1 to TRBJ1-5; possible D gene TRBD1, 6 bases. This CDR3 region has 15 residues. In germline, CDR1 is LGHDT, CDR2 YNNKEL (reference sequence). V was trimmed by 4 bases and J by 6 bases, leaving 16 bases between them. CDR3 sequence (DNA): TGTGCCAGCAGCCGTAGCGGAGGGGGGTTTCAGCCCCAGCATTTT. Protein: CASSRSGGGFQPQHF. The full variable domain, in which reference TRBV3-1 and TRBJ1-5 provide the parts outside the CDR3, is DTAVSQTPKYLVTQMGNDKSIKCEQNLGHDTMYWYKQDSKKFLKIMFSYNNKELIINETVPNRFSPKSPDKAHLNLHINSLELGDSAVYFCASSRSGGGFQPQHFGDGTRLSIL.

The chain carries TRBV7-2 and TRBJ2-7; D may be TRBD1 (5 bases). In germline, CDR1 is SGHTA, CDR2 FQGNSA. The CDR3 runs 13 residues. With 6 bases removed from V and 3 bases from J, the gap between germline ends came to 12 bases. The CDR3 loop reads CASSSDRLYEQYF. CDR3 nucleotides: TGTGCCAGCAGTTCCGACAGACTCTACGAGCAGTACTTC.

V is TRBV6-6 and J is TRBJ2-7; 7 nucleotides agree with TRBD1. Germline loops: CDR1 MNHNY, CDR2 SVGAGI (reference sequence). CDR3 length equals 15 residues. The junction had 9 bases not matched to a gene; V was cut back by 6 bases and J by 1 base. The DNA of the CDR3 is TGTGCCAGCAGATTGCAGGGGGTCTCATCCTACGAGCAGTACTTC. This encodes CASRLQGVSSYEQYF.

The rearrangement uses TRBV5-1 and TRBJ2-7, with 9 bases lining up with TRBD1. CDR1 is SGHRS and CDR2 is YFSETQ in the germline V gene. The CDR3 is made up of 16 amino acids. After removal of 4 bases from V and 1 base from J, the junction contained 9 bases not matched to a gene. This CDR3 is CASSGAPGTGSYEQYF. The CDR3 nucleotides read TGCGCCAGCAGCGGGGCTCCGGGGACAGGGTCCTACGAGCAGTACTTC.

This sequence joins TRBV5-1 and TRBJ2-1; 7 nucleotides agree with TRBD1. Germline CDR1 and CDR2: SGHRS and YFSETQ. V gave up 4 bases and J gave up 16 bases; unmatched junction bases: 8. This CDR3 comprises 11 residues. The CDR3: CASSQGDRLFF. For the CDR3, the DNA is TGCGCCAGCAGCCAAGGGGACAGACTTTTCTTC.

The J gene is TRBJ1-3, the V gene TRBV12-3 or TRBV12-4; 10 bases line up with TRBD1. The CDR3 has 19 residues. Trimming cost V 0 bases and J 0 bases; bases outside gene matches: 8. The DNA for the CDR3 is TGTGCCAGCAGTTTAGCGCGGGACAGGGGAGACAGCTCTGGAAACACCATATATTTT. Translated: CASSLARDRGDSSGNTIYF.

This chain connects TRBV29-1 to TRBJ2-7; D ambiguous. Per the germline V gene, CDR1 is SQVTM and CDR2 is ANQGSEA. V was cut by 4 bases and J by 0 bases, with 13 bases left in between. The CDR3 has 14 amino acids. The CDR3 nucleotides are TGCAGCGTTGTCACCGGACCGAGCTCCTACGAGCAGTACTTC. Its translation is CSVVTGPSSYEQYF.

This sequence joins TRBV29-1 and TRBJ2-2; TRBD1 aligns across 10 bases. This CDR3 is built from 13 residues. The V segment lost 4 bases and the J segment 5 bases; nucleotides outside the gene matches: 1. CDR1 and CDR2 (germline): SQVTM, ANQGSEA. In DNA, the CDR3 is TGCAGCGTTGGACAGGGGGCGACCGGGGAGCTGTTTTTT. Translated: CSVGQGATGELFF.

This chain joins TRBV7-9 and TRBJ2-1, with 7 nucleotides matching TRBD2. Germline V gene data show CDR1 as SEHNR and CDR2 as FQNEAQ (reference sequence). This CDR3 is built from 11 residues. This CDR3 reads CGLAVYNEQFF. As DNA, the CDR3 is TGTGGCCTAGCGGTGTACAATGAGCAGTTCTTC. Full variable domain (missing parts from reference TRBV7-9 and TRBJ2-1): DTGVSQNPRHKITKRGQNVTFRCDPISEHNRLYWYRQTLGQGPEFLTYFQNEAQLEKSRLLSDRFSAERPKGSFSTLEIQRTEQGDSAMYLCGLAVYNEQFFGPGTRLTVL.